This TCR beta chain was documented in a study of PD-L1 blockade in urothelial cancer. Overall study context: Blood gave a median about 150,000 T cells. Study-wide points: Those with durable benefit had larger increases in tumor-associated blood clones at 3 weeks.

Assay: immunoSEQ multiplex PCR; the TCRdb copy retains only in-frame clones and omits some. The sample records roughly 74,000 clones, approximately 90% being singletons. The J segment lost 4 bases and the V segment lost 6 bases, leaving 8 bases of the junction unmatched. Germline CDR1 is MNHEY and CDR2 is SVGAGI. The CDR3 is made up of 15 amino acids. There are a few counts of this clone. What it binds is unknown. The chain couples TRBV6-5 to TRBJ1-2; 10 positions match TRBD1. The source material was PBMCs, sampled around atezolizumab (anti-PD-L1) treatment. This clonotype was sampled from a woman aged 70-85 years with urothelial cancer. CDR3 protein: CASRPRDRGFYGYTF. The DNA for the CDR3 is TGTGCCAGCAGACCCAGGGACAGGGGTTTCTATGGCTACACCTTC.